This T cell receptor (beta chain) originates from a study of cytomegalovirus exposure and HLA in healthy donors. In the case of this clone: Its antigen is not identified.

Each donor's status was that of a healthy bone marrow donor. Notes on the study in general: It was only CMV serostatus that was available as immune exposure information. Roughly uniform depth of sequencing across donors was assumed in presence/absence analyses.

The study ran its PCR with 60 Vbeta and 13 Jbeta primers. Assay used: immunoSEQ multiplex PCR; TCRdb lists only in-frame clones, some missing. This sample has fewer than 200,000 clones, with around 68% found just once. V gave up 4 bases and J gave up 9 bases, with 13 bases separating them. CDR3 length: 13 residues. Germline V gene sequence: CDR1 SGHDT, CDR2 YYEEEE. The chain has TRBV5-6 and TRBJ1-4; D is unresolved. Sequenced input: PBMCs. The TCR sequence derives from a girl aged 10 to 17 in good health and CMV-seronegative. CDR3: CASSQDREKKLFF. CDR3 nucleotide sequence: TGTGCCAGCAGCCAAGACCGGGAAAAAAAACTGTTTTTT.